The rows below give T cell receptor beta chains drawn from one sample of a study of memory CD4+ T cells and cytomegalovirus serostatus. Data came from immunoSEQ multiplex PCR; TCRdb stores just in-frame clones and leaves some out. The sample has 45,000 to 65,000 clones; approximately 80% are singletons. The source material was memory CD4+ T cells from blood. The receptors were gathered from an adult in good health and CMV-seropositive. Each CDR3 is given with its conserved first and last residue. The order of the fields is clone size, J gene, D gene, V gene, CDR3 DNA, CDR3 protein. The D gene is left open where the match is weak. The size field is filled for only some rows; it gives once, few, many or a size class.

>once|TRBJ1-1|TRBD1|TRBV19
TGTGCCAGTAGTAAACTCTACAGGGGAACCAGGACTGAAGCTTTCTTT
CASSKLYRGTRTEAFF
>-|TRBJ2-7|TRBD1|TRBV7-8
TGTGCCAGCAGCCGCCCCAGGGGGCGGGACGAGCAGTACTTC
CASSRPRGRDEQYF
>few|TRBJ1-6|-|TRBV6-1
TGTGCCAGCAGTGAAAGCGCACTCTGGGCGTCTTTCCACTTT
CASSESALWASFHF
>-|TRBJ1-5|-|TRBV6-5
TGTGCCAGCAGTTACAGCAGGGAGGGGGTACAGCCCCAGCATTTT
CASSYSREGVQPQHF
>-|TRBJ1-2|TRBD1|TRBV28
TGTGCCAGCAGTTTCCCCAGCAGGGGGCAAGAGGGCTACACCTTC
CASSFPSRGQEGYTF
>once|TRBJ2-1|-|TRBV15
TGTGCCACCAGTCCAACGAGGGTTGGGAGTGAGCAGTTCTTC
CATSPTRVGSEQFF
>-|TRBJ1-2|-|TRBV2
TGTGCCAGCAGTGCGTCAGGTGCTGATGGCTACACCTTC
CASSASGADGYTF
>-|TRBJ1-4|-|TRBV9
TGTGCCAGCAGCCCCGGCCGCCTAACTAATGAAAAACTGTTTTTT
CASSPGRLTNEKLFF
>-|TRBJ1-2|-|TRBV4-1
TGCGCCAGCAGCAAGGGAGACCACTATGGCTACACCTTC
CASSKGDHYGYTF
>-|TRBJ2-1|TRBD1|TRBV7-9
TGTGCCAGCAGCTTAAGGGGGCAAGAGTTCTTC
CASSLRGQEFF
>-|TRBJ2-2|-|TRBV30
TGTGCCTGGAGTAGTACCGTCGGGGAGCTGTTTTTT
CAWSSTVGELFF
>-|TRBJ2-7|-|TRBV30
TGTGCCTGGAGTGTACTGTCGGCGCAGTACTTC
CAWSVLSAQYF
>-|TRBJ2-1|-|TRBV21-1
TGTGCCAGCAGCAAAACAGGGGGTTACAATGAGCAGTTCTTC
CASSKTGGYNEQFF
>once|TRBJ2-1|-|TRBV6-1
TGTGCCAGCAGTGTGACACGCTCCTACAATGAGCAGTTCTTC
CASSVTRSYNEQFF
>-|TRBJ1-4|TRBD1|TRBV6-5
TGTGCCGCGGGGACAGATGTTAATGAAAAACTGTTTTTT
CAAGTDVNEKLFF
>-|TRBJ1-5|-|TRBV6-5
-
CASSTSTGRNQPQHF
>few|TRBJ1-6|TRBD1|TRBV6-1
TGTGCCAGCTGTCCCACAGGGGATAATTCACCCCTCCACTTT
CASCPTGDNSPLHF
>-|TRBJ1-1|-|TRBV6-6
TGTGCCAGCAGAACGTCCGGGGGGGAAACTGAAGCTTTCTTT
CASRTSGGETEAFF
>-|TRBJ2-1|-|TRBV5-1
TGCGCCAGCAGCTTGGAGGCAGGTGACTACAATGAGCAGTTCTTC
CASSLEAGDYNEQFF
>-|TRBJ2-1|-|TRBV29-1
TGCAGCGTTGAACCCCTAGGGGACGAGCAGTTCTTC
CSVEPLGDEQFF
>-|TRBJ1-2|-|TRBV6-1
TGTGCCAGCAGTGACCCGATCGTCAGCTATGGCTACACCTTC
CASSDPIVSYGYTF
>few|TRBJ2-6|-|TRBV30
TGTGCCTGGAGGGGAACTGGGGCCAACGTCCTGACTTTC
CAWRGTGANVLTF
>few|TRBJ1-2|-|TRBV27
TGTGCCAGCAGTTTCGGGAGAGACCCAAGGGGCTATGGCTACACCTTC
CASSFGRDPRGYGYTF
>-|TRBJ2-2|-|TRBV28
TGTGCCAGCAGTACGTTCACCGGGGAGCTGTTTTTT
CASSTFTGELFF
>-|TRBJ2-7|-|TRBV7-3
TGTGCCAGCAGCCAAGGGACCCAGTACGAGCAGTACTTC
CASSQGTQYEQYF
>-|TRBJ2-5|-|TRBV7-2
TGTGCCAGCAGAAACTGGGAGACCCAGTACTTC
CASRNWETQYF
>-|TRBJ1-4|TRBD1|TRBV5-4
TGTGCCAGCCAGACAGGGGCGGGCGAAAAACTGTTTTTT
CASQTGAGEKLFF
>-|TRBJ1-4|-|TRBV5-1
TGCGCCAGCAGCTTGACAGTACCTAATGAAAAACTGTTTTTT
CASSLTVPNEKLFF
>few|TRBJ1-1|-|TRBV7-2
TGTGCCAGCAGCTTAGAAAGGAACACTGAAGCTTTCTTT
CASSLERNTEAFF
>-|TRBJ2-3|-|TRBV11-1
TGTGCCAGCAGCTTACGGGGGACAATCACAGATACGCAGTATTTT
CASSLRGTITDTQYF
>-|TRBJ2-6|-|TRBV5-8
TGTGCCAGCAGCTTCCCGTCTCTCCCCAACTCTGGGGCCAACGTCCTGACTTTC
CASSFPSLPNSGANVLTF
>-|TRBJ2-1|TRBD2|TRBV10-1
TGCGCCAGCAGCGAGACTAGCGGGAGGGTCAATGAGCAGTTCTTC
CASSETSGRVNEQFF
>-|TRBJ1-5|-|TRBV2
TGTGCCAGCAGGGCTAGCACTAGCAATCAGCCCCAGCATTTT
CASRASTSNQPQHF
>few|TRBJ2-6|-|TRBV6-6
TGTGCCAGCAGTTTGGGACAATCTGGGGCCAACGTCCTGACTTTC
CASSLGQSGANVLTF
>-|TRBJ1-1|TRBD1|TRBV5-5
TGTGCCAGCAGCGCGGACAGGGGGTTGGGCACTGAAGCTTTCTTT
CASSADRGLGTEAFF
>few|TRBJ1-2|TRBD1|TRBV6-5
TGTGCCAGCAGTCGAGGACAGGGCCATGGCTACACCTTC
CASSRGQGHGYTF
>once|TRBJ1-5|-|TRBV21-1
TGTGCCAGCAGCAATCTACCGGGACAGGATAATCAGCCCCAGCATTTT
CASSNLPGQDNQPQHF
>few|TRBJ2-6|TRBD1|TRBV14
TGTGCCAGCAGCCAACCACAGGGGCGGGCCAACGTCCTGACTTTC
CASSQPQGRANVLTF
>once|TRBJ2-3|-|TRBV5-6
TGTGCCAGCAGCTTCCTGACCCCGGGAAGTTCAGATACGCAGTATTTT
CASSFLTPGSSDTQYF
>-|TRBJ1-5|-|TRBV28
TGTGCCAGCAGTAACGCAGGGTCAGGCAATCAGCCCCAGCATTTT
CASSNAGSGNQPQHF
>-|TRBJ2-5|-|TRBV6-1
TGTGCCAGCAGTGAACTGTGGGGGGGGCAGGAGACCCAGTACTTC
CASSELWGGQETQYF
>-|TRBJ2-5|TRBD1|TRBV6-1
TGTGCCAGCAGTGACACGGGACAGCGACTCCAAGAGACCCAGTACTTC
CASSDTGQRLQETQYF
>-|TRBJ2-1|-|TRBV10-3
TGTGCCATCAGTGATCTCGACAGCAAGGCCTACAATGAGCAGTTCTTC
CAISDLDSKAYNEQFF